The rows below give T cell receptor beta chains drawn from one sample of a study of blood T cell repertoires in COVID-19. Repertoires were generated with immunoSEQ multiplex PCR, while TCRdb's copy carries only in-frame clones and drops some. The table shows 290,000 or so clones, with about 89% occurring only once. Sequencing input: peripheral blood. The receptors were sampled from a woman aged 25-40 years with COVID-19, enrolled during active disease. The CDR3 runs from the conserved cysteine through the conserved F or W. Each record gives: CDR3 protein, CDR3 DNA, D gene, J gene, clone size, V gene. The D gene is left open where the match is weak. Clone size is shown for a subset of rows, as once, few, many or a class of expanded clone.

CDR3aa: CASSPPSGAYEQYF; CDR3nt: TGTGCCAGCTCACCACCGTCGGGAGCCTACGAGCAGTACTTC; d_gene: -; j_gene: TRBJ2-7; abundance: -; v_gene: TRBV18
CDR3aa: CASSPAGLPYNEQFF; CDR3nt: TGTGCCAGCTCACCCGCAGGGTTGCCCTACAATGAGCAGTTCTTC; d_gene: -; j_gene: TRBJ2-1; abundance: -; v_gene: TRBV18
CDR3aa: CASVVEPNTGELFF; CDR3nt: TGTGCCAGCGTGGTGGAGCCGAACACCGGGGAGCTGTTTTTT; d_gene: -; j_gene: TRBJ2-2; abundance: -; v_gene: TRBV2
CDR3aa: CASSPRTEMPPLHF; CDR3nt: TGTGCCAGCAGCCCCAGGACAGAGATGCCACCCCTCCACTTT; d_gene: -; j_gene: TRBJ1-6; abundance: -; v_gene: TRBV28
CDR3aa: CASSSSQERGSDVVSSYNEQFF; CDR3nt: TGTGCCAGCAGCTCGTCCCAAGAAAGGGGAAGCGACGTGGTGAGCTCCTACAATGAGCAGTTCTTC; d_gene: -; j_gene: TRBJ2-1; abundance: -; v_gene: TRBV28
CDR3aa: CASSQDLAISGYTF; CDR3nt: TGTGCCAGCAGCCAAGATCTAGCAATTAGTGGCTACACCTTC; d_gene: -; j_gene: TRBJ1-2; abundance: -; v_gene: TRBV14
CDR3aa: CASSPTNTEAFF; CDR3nt: TGTGCCAGCAGCCCTACGAACACTGAAGCTTTCTTT; d_gene: -; j_gene: TRBJ1-1; abundance: -; v_gene: TRBV7-9
CDR3aa: CASSDGTGGITEAFF; CDR3nt: TGTGCCAGCAGTGATGGGACAGGGGGGATCACTGAAGCTTTCTTT; d_gene: TRBD1; j_gene: TRBJ1-1; abundance: once; v_gene: TRBV27
CDR3aa: CASTRDISYEQYF; CDR3nt: TGTGCCAGCACCCGGGACATCTCCTACGAGCAGTACTTC; d_gene: -; j_gene: TRBJ2-7; abundance: -; v_gene: TRBV7-9
CDR3aa: CASSPDSNYGYTF; CDR3nt: TGTGCCAGCAGTCCGGACAGTAACTATGGCTACACCTTC; d_gene: -; j_gene: TRBJ1-2; abundance: -; v_gene: TRBV28
CDR3aa: CASSPTVGQGAREQYF; CDR3nt: TGCGCCAGCAGCCCGACAGTTGGACAGGGGGCGCGCGAGCAGTACTTC; d_gene: TRBD1; j_gene: TRBJ2-7; abundance: -; v_gene: TRBV5-1
CDR3aa: CASGGEKTVSNEQFF; CDR3nt: TGTGCCAGCGGGGGGGAAAAAACAGTCTCCAATGAGCAGTTCTTC; d_gene: TRBD2; j_gene: TRBJ2-1; abundance: -; v_gene: TRBV13
CDR3aa: CASSTGRDPVLAKNIQYF; CDR3nt: TGTGCCAGCAGCACTGGGCGGGACCCTGTTTTAGCCAAAAACATTCAGTACTTC; d_gene: -; j_gene: TRBJ2-4; abundance: -; v_gene: TRBV28
CDR3aa: CASSLEASGRAIYEQYF; CDR3nt: TGTGCCAGCAGCTTAGAGGCTAGCGGGAGAGCCATCTACGAGCAGTACTTC; d_gene: TRBD2; j_gene: TRBJ2-7; abundance: -; v_gene: TRBV11-2
CDR3aa: CASSPPWTGEAEQYF; CDR3nt: TGTGCCAGTAGTCCCCCTTGGACAGGGGAGGCCGAGCAGTACTTC; d_gene: TRBD1; j_gene: TRBJ2-7; abundance: -; v_gene: TRBV19
CDR3aa: CAISEETSGTLFSYEQYF; CDR3nt: TGTGCCATCAGTGAGGAGACTAGCGGGACTCTATTCTCCTACGAGCAGTACTTC; d_gene: TRBD2; j_gene: TRBJ2-7; abundance: -; v_gene: TRBV10-3
CDR3aa: CASSLEGVGRAFF; CDR3nt: TGTGCCAGCAGCTTAGAAGGGGTCGGTCGAGCTTTCTTT; d_gene: -; j_gene: TRBJ1-1; abundance: -; v_gene: TRBV7-9
CDR3aa: CASGTGDSPLHF; CDR3nt: TGTGCCAGCGGGACAGGGGATTCACCCCTCCACTTT; d_gene: TRBD1; j_gene: TRBJ1-6; abundance: -; v_gene: TRBV7-9